The TCR beta chain under discussion was sequenced for a study of T cell repertoires in cytomegalovirus infection. Notes on this clonotype: What it recognizes is unknown.

The germline V gene has CDR1 SGHVS and CDR2 FNYEAQ. The junction had 9 bases not matched to a gene; V was cut back by 5 bases and J by 3 bases. The CDR3 is 16 amino acids. Via MiXCR, TCRdb re-called the reads, giving one row per CDR3 protein. Seen here are about 570,000 distinct CDR3 sequences, just under 40% observed once, and the top ten hold 48%. Sequenced material: cultured PBMCs, taken from culture after CMV antigen stimulation. This chain links TRBV7-6 with TRBJ2-7; 11 bases are a match to TRBD1. This receptor was identified in a human donor in good health (CMV status not recorded). Some clones in this sample may be carry-over from other donors' samples. The CDR3 is CASSPLSGTGGYEQYF. The CDR3 bases are TGTGCCAGCAGCCCCCTATCGGGGACAGGGGGCTACGAGCAGTACTTC.